A selection of T cell receptor beta chains follows, all from one sample in a study of shared clonotypes between healthy human individuals. Some clones are missing from TCRdb's copy, which holds only in-frame ones; the method was immunoSEQ multiplex PCR. The repertoire includes approximately 2.5 million clones, around nine tenths of them detected once, and roughly 0.13% sits in the top ten. Sequencing input: naive CD4+ T cells sorted from blood. Receptors were obtained from a man between 18 and 35 years old in good health. The CDR3 runs from the conserved cysteine through the conserved F or W. A D gene is named only where the DNA matches it firmly. Expanded clones are given a class, and other clones once, few, many or no size at all.

v_gene,j_gene,abundance,d_gene,CDR3nt,CDR3aa
TRBV10-2,TRBJ2-7,-,TRBD1,TGCGCCAGCAGTGACGACTGGACAGGGTCAGTAGGCGAGCAGTACTTC,CASSDDWTGSVGEQYF
TRBV29-1,TRBJ1-1,-,-,TGCAGCGTTTATACAGGACTTAGGAACACTGAAGCTTTCTTT,CSVYTGLRNTEAFF
TRBV18,TRBJ2-7,-,TRBD1,TGTGCCAGCTCACGGGGGACAGACTCCTACGAGCAGTACTTC,CASSRGTDSYEQYF
TRBV11-3,TRBJ1-5,-,-,TGTGCCAGCAGCTTAGGTTTTGCAGGAAATCAGCCCCAGCATTTT,CASSLGFAGNQPQHF
TRBV7-7,TRBJ2-1,-,TRBD1,TGTGCTAGCAGCTTAGGGGACAGGGACCATGAGCAGTTCTTC,CASSLGDRDHEQFF
TRBV5-1,TRBJ2-7,-,TRBD1,TGCGCCAGCAGCCCCGGGGACAGCCCAACCTACGAGCAGTACTTC,CASSPGDSPTYEQYF
TRBV5-1,TRBJ2-7,-,-,TGCGCCAGCTTTTCTACAATCTACGAGCAGTACTTC,CASFSTIYEQYF
TRBV5-3,TRBJ2-2,-,-,TGTGCCAGAAGCTGGGGGGACAGAAACACCGGGGAGCTGTTTTTT,CARSWGDRNTGELFF
TRBV7-9,TRBJ1-1,-,-,TGTGCCAGCAGCTTCAGGGGAAGAGGTGAATTTGCTGAAGCTTTCTTT,CASSFRGRGEFAEAFF
TRBV5-1,TRBJ2-1,-,-,TGCGCCAGCAGCCTTGGTCCCGATCCTCAGCTTTACAATGAGCAGTTCTTC,CASSLGPDPQLYNEQFF
TRBV5-1,TRBJ2-5,-,TRBD1,TGCGCCAGCAGCTCACAGGGGGTCGGGGAGACCCAGTACTTC,CASSSQGVGETQYF
TRBV11-3,TRBJ2-1,-,TRBD2,TGTGCCAGCAGCCCTAGCGGTCGATTCGGTAATGAGCAGTTCTTC,CASSPSGRFGNEQFF
TRBV28,TRBJ2-7,-,-,TGTGCCAGCAGTTTCCGCCAGCGGGCTTTCTCCTACGAGCAGTACTTC,CASSFRQRAFSYEQYF
TRBV2,TRBJ2-5,-,-,TGTGCCAGCGGGTTCTCCGGGACGCAAGAGACCCAGTACTTC,CASGFSGTQETQYF
TRBV15,TRBJ1-5,-,-,TGTGCCACCAGCAGGGACAGTCCACGCAATCAGCCCCAGCATTTT,CATSRDSPRNQPQHF
TRBV4-1,TRBJ1-2,-,-,TGCGCCAGCAGCCAAGATTTGCGAGGAGCGAACTATGGCTACACCTTC,CASSQDLRGANYGYTF
TRBV2,TRBJ1-2,-,TRBD1,TGTGCCAGCAGTTGGACAGGAAATGCGAACTATGGCTACACCTTC,CASSWTGNANYGYTF
TRBV6-1,TRBJ1-3,-,-,TGTGCCAGCAGTGAAACGGATGATGTAAACACCATATATTTT,CASSETDDVNTIYF
TRBV10-3,TRBJ2-7,-,-,TGTGCCATTTCAAGCTCCTACGAGCAGTACTTC,CAISSSYEQYF
TRBV7-9,TRBJ2-5,-,-,TGTGCCAGCAGCTCCGGGACGCATCAAGAGACCCAGTACTTC,CASSSGTHQETQYF
TRBV2,TRBJ1-1,-,-,TGTGCCAGCAGTGCTGGGACTCAAGGGATGAACACTGAAGCTTTCTTT,CASSAGTQGMNTEAFF
TRBV30,TRBJ1-1,-,TRBD1,TGTGCCTGGACGTTCCGGACAGGGTTGGGCACTGAAGCTTTCTTT,CAWTFRTGLGTEAFF
TRBV2,TRBJ2-7,-,TRBD1,TGTGCCAGCAGCGGGACAGGGGGATCCTACGAGCAGTACTTC,CASSGTGGSYEQYF
TRBV7-9,TRBJ1-3,-,-,TGTGCCAGCAGCCCCCCCCCGTTCGATGGAAACACCATATATTTT,CASSPPPFDGNTIYF
TRBV14,TRBJ1-5,-,-,TGTGCCAGCAGGAAGGTACAGGCCTCCGGGCCCCAGCATTTT,CASRKVQASGPQHF
TRBV5-4,TRBJ2-1,-,-,TGTGCCAGCAGCTTGGTTGTCGGGAGCAACCCGTACAATGAGCAGTTCTTC,CASSLVVGSNPYNEQFF
TRBV5-1,TRBJ1-3,-,-,TGCGCCAGCAGCTCTGGGATATCTGGAAACACCATATATTTT,CASSSGISGNTIYF
TRBV27,TRBJ1-4,-,TRBD1,TGTGCCAGCAGTGACGACGACAGGGTATTAAGAGAAAAACTGTTTTTT,CASSDDDRVLREKLFF
TRBV25-1,TRBJ1-2,once,-,TGTGCCAGCAGTGAATCGGGGGGTGGCTACACCTTC,CASSESGGGYTF
TRBV6-6,TRBJ2-7,once,-,TGTGCCAGCAGTACCCTCAGGGACTCCAAGCAGTACTTC,CASSTLRDSKQYF
TRBV5-1,TRBJ1-3,-,TRBD1,TGCGCCAGCAGTTCCGGGACAGGGAATGGAAACACCATATATTTT,CASSSGTGNGNTIYF
TRBV5-6,TRBJ1-6,-,-,TGTGCCAGCAGCTTGTTTCGCAGCTCCTATAATTCACCCCTCCACTTT,CASSLFRSSYNSPLHF
TRBV20-1,TRBJ2-3,-,-,TGCAGTGCTTCACCCGGCGGCCGGACGTATTTT,CSASPGGRTYF
TRBV18,TRBJ2-1,-,TRBD2,TGTGCCAGCGCACCGGGGGGTCTCTACAATGAGCAGTTCTTC,CASAPGGLYNEQFF
TRBV30,TRBJ1-6,-,TRBD1,TGTGCCTGGACCCGACAGGGGTCACCCCTCCACTTT,CAWTRQGSPLHF
TRBV28,TRBJ1-2,-,-,TGTGCCAGCAGTTTACTGCCAGCCACGGGGAGTGGAGGTGGCTACACCTTC,CASSLLPATGSGGGYTF
TRBV27,TRBJ2-7,-,TRBD2,TGTGCCAGCAACCCCTCCGGGACTAGCGGGAGAACGTTAGAGCAGTACTTC,CASNPSGTSGRTLEQYF
TRBV5-1,TRBJ2-1,-,-,TGCGCCAGCAAAGACGGCGGATTCTCCTACAATGAGCAGTTCTTC,CASKDGGFSYNEQFF
TRBV29-1,TRBJ1-2,few,-,TGCAGCGTTGAAGAGCGGGTTCCGGGCTACACCTTC,CSVEERVPGYTF
TRBV19,TRBJ2-1,once,TRBD2,TGTGCCAGTAGTCCAACCGGGACTAGCTTCCCAGGAAACGGGAATGAGCAGTTCTTC,CASSPTGTSFPGNGNEQFF
TRBV6-5,TRBJ2-2,-,-,TGTGCCAGCAGTTCTGCGAGGGGGGGCACCGGGGAGCTGTTTTTT,CASSSARGGTGELFF
TRBV6-1,TRBJ2-5,-,TRBD2,TGTGCCAGCAGATCTCTAGCGGGGGGGCAAGAGACCCAGTACTTC,CASRSLAGGQETQYF
TRBV7-2,TRBJ1-5,-,-,TGTGCCAGCAGCTTAGGGGTGGGGGATAGCAATCAGCCCCAGCATTTT,CASSLGVGDSNQPQHF
TRBV6-1,TRBJ2-7,-,-,TGTGCCATCAGTGAGGCGCCCGGGACTCCAAACTCCTACGAGCAGTACTTC,CAISEAPGTPNSYEQYF
TRBV10-3,TRBJ2-5,-,-,TGTGCCATCAGTGGACAGCCTCAAGAGACCCAGTACTTC,CAISGQPQETQYF
TRBV11-2,TRBJ2-7,-,-,TGTGCCAGCAGCTTAAGTACAGGCCTATCCTACGAGCAGTACTTC,CASSLSTGLSYEQYF
TRBV7-2,TRBJ2-5,-,TRBD2,TGTGCCAGCAGCTTAGACGGAGCGGGAGAAGAAGAGACCCAGTACTTC,CASSLDGAGEEETQYF
TRBV28,TRBJ2-5,-,-,TGTGCCAGCAACCAAGGGGACCAGACCCAGTACTTC,CASNQGDQTQYF
TRBV29-1,TRBJ2-7,-,TRBD1,TGCAGCGGCGGTCCAGGGGGCAACGAGCAGTACTTC,CSGGPGGNEQYF
TRBV5-1,TRBJ2-3,-,TRBD2,TGCGCCAGCAGCTCCGTTAGCGGGGGGGACGGAGATACGCAGTATTTT,CASSSVSGGDGDTQYF
TRBV7-9,TRBJ2-7,once,-,TGTGCCAGCAGCTTCGGGACGGAATCCTACGAGCAGTACTTC,CASSFGTESYEQYF
TRBV7-2,TRBJ2-7,-,-,TGTGCCAGCAGCTTAGTTCGGGGGAGCTCCTACGAGCAGTACTTC,CASSLVRGSSYEQYF
TRBV19,TRBJ2-5,-,TRBD1,TGTGCCACCGGACAGGGGATTTTGAAGACCCAGTACTTC,CATGQGILKTQYF
TRBV11-3,TRBJ2-1,-,TRBD1,TGTGCCAGCAGCTTAGAAGGGGGCGCCTACAATGAGCAGTTCTTC,CASSLEGGAYNEQFF